The table lists the clone carrying this T cell receptor (beta chain) with many counts. No antigen is known for it. Time point in this sample: sample taken at primary tumor resection. TCRdb fed the 5' RACE reads into MiXCR, producing one record per CDR3 protein. Altogether more than 7,500 distinct CDR3 sequences are present, about 8.8% being singletons, with the ten largest covering over 20%. This sample was included in a study of spatial heterogeneity in lung cancer. Notes on the study in general: Within tumors, counts of expanded alpha and beta TCRs tracked tumor mutation counts.

Germline V gene data show CDR1 as MDHEN and CDR2 as SYDVKM. The CDR3 covers 17 residues. The V segment lost 5 bases and the J segment 0 bases; nucleotides outside the gene matches: 7. This material consisted of lung tumor tissue, taken at surgery. The V and J genes are TRBV28 and TRBJ2-4; TRBD2 matches 10 bases. This clonotype was sampled from a male donor with early-stage non-small cell lung cancer. The CDR3 sequence: CASSTYGLAVAKNIQYF. The CDR3 DNA follows: TGTGCCAGCAGTACCTACGGACTAGCGGTAGCCAAAAACATTCAGTACTTC.